This T cell receptor (beta chain) was captured by sequencing in a study of blood T cell repertoires in COVID-19. Looking at the study overall: The United States, Italy and Spain provided the acute and convalescent COVID-19 samples. Sources were T cells, B-cell-depleted T cells, or PBMCs; the material itself was cDNA or gDNA.

The V gene's germline CDR1 is MNHEY and CDR2 SVGAGI. This CDR3 comprises 12 residues. V shed 9 bases, J shed 5 bases, and the junction held 3 bases outside the gene matches. Under the authors' procedure: Estimation of nucleated cell counts was performed using reference gene primer amplification. The data were produced by immunoSEQ multiplex PCR, yet TCRdb's version contains in-frame clones alone and is incomplete. D and trimming were read from the DNA, whereas the V and J calls and clone size are those reported in that table. Of around 98,000 clones in the sample, approximately 84% were seen once. What was sequenced was peripheral blood. This chain links TRBV6-5 with TRBJ1-5; 8 nucleotides align to TRBD1. This sequence originates from a woman aged 55-70 years with acute or convalescent COVID-19. CDR3 DNA: TGTGCCAGGACAGGGGTCGATCAGCCCCAGCATTTT. Protein sequence: CARTGVDQPQHF.